This TCR beta chain came from a study of T cells in Graves' hyperthyroidism and ophthalmopathy. Across the whole study: Sampling of peripheral blood happened at initial diagnosis, prior to any treatment.

Thyroid ultrasound, orbital computed tomography, clinical symptoms, and serum thyroxine and TRAb underpinned diagnoses. The PBMCs studied were ones that came from 8.5 to 10 ml fresh peripheral blood. RNA transcripts yielded amplified TCR beta CDR3 regions. The TCR CDR3 was amplified in a first-round RT-PCR using the HTBI primer set. TCRdb processed the multiplex PCR reads anew with MiXCR; each CDR3 protein has one entry. The repertoire holds over 250,000 distinct CDR3 sequences, over 15% seen once, with just over 55% in the top ten. CDR1 is SNHLY, CDR2 FYNNEI, per germline. With V trimmed by 5 bases and J by 1 base, 18 bases remained unmatched. The CDR3 is 19 residues long. Notes on the study in general: Expanded thyroid clonotypes (above 0.001) were mostly also found in blood.

This clonotype has a count of ten or more. Its antigen is unidentified. This TCR was recovered from a woman aged 60-75 years with Graves' ophthalmopathy. Input material: blood. The V call is TRBV2, the J call TRBJ1-1; 8 nucleotides agree with TRBD1. The CDR3 spells CASSFYLFSGQGTNTEAFF. In DNA form, the CDR3 reads TGTGCCAGCAGTTTCTACCTCTTTTCCGGACAGGGCACGAACACTGAAGCTTTCTTT.